Following are 14 T cell receptor beta chains from one sample sequenced in a study of cytomegalovirus exposure and HLA in healthy donors. Vbeta (60) and Jbeta (13) primers were used in the PCR. Assay: immunoSEQ multiplex PCR; the TCRdb copy retains only in-frame clones and omits some. The sample has around 90,000 clones, approximately 60% seen once. The sequencing sample was made of PBMCs. These receptors all stem from a woman aged 25 to 39 in good health and CMV-seropositive.

J is TRBJ1-3 and V is TRBV11-2, with TRBD1 matching 9 bases. The V gene's germline CDR1 is SGHAT and CDR2 FQNNGV. The CDR3 length is 19 residues. V lost 0 bases and J lost 5; bases outside the gene matches: 14. The CDR3 nucleotides are TGTGCCAGCAGCTTAGATCTTTCGGTTGCGGGACAGGGAAGAAACACCATATATTTT. Amino acid sequence: CASSLDLSVAGQGRNTIYF.

This clone was counted only a few times. The rearrangement joins TRBV5-1 to TRBJ2-5; 10 nucleotides agree with TRBD2. J gave up 3 bases and V 5 bases, and 7 bases lay outside the gene matches. Germline values: CDR1 SGHRS, CDR2 YFSETQ. The CDR3 is made up of 15 amino acids. CDR3 DNA sequence: TGCGCCAGCAGAGCGGGGGGGACAACCGAAGAGACCCAGTACTTC. It specifies CASRAGGTTEETQYF.

In this sample, this clone turned up a few times. The chain combines TRBV2 with TRBJ2-7; D not certain. Trimming cost V 2 bases and J 10 bases, with 18 bases left between them. CDR1 is SNHLY and CDR2 is FYNNEI in the germline V gene. The CDR3 runs 14 residues. CDR3 sequence (DNA): TGTGCCAGCAGTGAAAATCTTGCCGATCAAGCACAGTACTTC. As protein: CASSENLADQAQYF. Based on the CDR3 plus reference TRBV2 and TRBJ2-7, the full variable domain is EPEVTQTPSHQVTQMGQEVILRCVPISNHLYFYWYRQILGQKVEFLVSFYNNEISEKSEIFDDQFSVERPDGSNFTLKIRSTKLEDSAMYFCASSENLADQAQYFGPGTRLTVT.

V is TRBV28 and J is TRBJ2-1; 9 bases align to TRBD2. Looked up from germline, CDR1 is MDHEN and CDR2 is SYDVKM. CDR3 length equals 15 residues. Germline trimming cut 3 bases from V and 5 bases from J; bases unmatched to any gene: 5. The CDR3 protein is CASSFWRGGNNEQFF. In DNA, the CDR3 is TGTGCCAGCAGTTTCTGGCGGGGGGGCAACAATGAGCAGTTCTTC.

The V call is TRBV28, the J call TRBJ1-3, with TRBD1 as a possible D gene (5 bases). The CDR3 is 15 residues long. Germline CDR1 is MDHEN and CDR2 is SYDVKM. Trimming removed 4 bases from V and 0 bases from J, with 10 bases in between. The CDR3 region is CASSSPGGSGNTIYF. CDR3 DNA: TGTGCCAGCAGTTCCCCCGGGGGCTCTGGAAACACCATATATTTT.

The chain couples TRBV12-5 to TRBJ1-1; 8 nucleotides agree with TRBD1. The germline gives CDR1 LGHNT, CDR2 FRNRAP. Trimming took 5 bases from V and 0 from J; bases not matched to a gene: 5. The CDR3 is 15 residues long. The CDR3 loop is CASGRQGAVNTEAFF. CDR3 nucleotide sequence: TGTGCTAGTGGTCGCCAGGGGGCGGTGAACACTGAAGCTTTCTTT.

This clone was seen a single time. The chain uses TRBV7-9 and TRBJ1-4; perhaps TRBD1 as D (5 bases). Germline-derived CDR1 and CDR2 are SEHNR and FQNEAQ (reference sequence). V lost 5 bases and J 6 bases, leaving 13 bases between the germline ends. The CDR3 length is 14 residues. CDR3: CASSAGGGHEKLFF. CDR3 in DNA: TGTGCCAGCAGCGCCGGGGGTGGCCATGAAAAACTGTTTTTT.

This chain connects TRBV25-1 to TRBJ2-5; D is possibly TRBD1 (5 bases). Trimming removed 3 bases from V and 5 bases from J, with 22 bases in between. CDR1 is MGHDK and CDR2 is SYGVNS in the germline V gene. The CDR3 spans 17 residues. The CDR3 DNA is TGTGCCAGCAGTGACTCCGAGACAGCACCGGCTAGGGAGACCCAGTACTTC. Its translation is CASSDSETAPARETQYF.

V gene TRBV27 combines with J gene TRBJ2-1, with D possibly matching TRBD2 (6 bases). The CDR3 consists of 14 residues. The V gene lost 7 bases and the J gene lost 1 base, with 11 bases spanning the gap. Germline V gene lookup returns CDR1 MNHEY and CDR2 SMNVEV (reference sequence). The CDR3 nucleotides are TGTGCCAGCACCCGGGGGATTTCCTACAATGAGCAGTTCTTC. This encodes CASTRGISYNEQFF.

This chain connects TRBV2 to TRBJ2-3, with 11 positions matching TRBD2. CDR1 and CDR2 (germline): SNHLY, FYNNEI. Trimming removed 2 bases from V and 6 bases from J; junction bases left unmatched: 7. The CDR3 runs to 16 residues. The chain's CDR3 is CASSELASGGSDTQYF. The CDR3 DNA follows: TGTGCCAGCAGTGAACTTGCTAGCGGGGGGAGTGATACGCAGTATTTT.

DNA of the CDR3: TGTGCCAGCAGCGTAGGGGGGGGGCGGGAGGACGAGCAGTACTTC. This translates into CASSVGGGREDEQYF. J is TRBJ2-7 and V is TRBV9; TRBD2 matches at 8 bases. CDR3 length: 15 amino acids. With V trimmed by 0 bases and J by 5 bases, 7 bases remained unmatched. The germline gives CDR1 SGDLS, CDR2 YYNGEE. The complete variable domain, with remaining parts taken from reference TRBV9 and TRBJ2-7, reads DSGVTQTPKHLITATGQRVTLRCSPRSGDLSVYWYQQSLDQGLQFLIQYYNGEERAKGNILERFSAQQFPDLHSELNLSSLELGDSALYFCASSVGGGREDEQYFGPGTRLTVT.

This clone was seen a handful of times. Here the CDR3 reads CASSLDLQVEAFF. The CDR3 DNA is TGTGCCAGCAGCTTAGATCTGCAGGTTGAAGCTTTCTTT. The V and J genes are TRBV7-9 and TRBJ1-1; D call uncertain. Germline lookup yields CDR1 SEHNR and CDR2 FQNEAQ (reference sequence). The CDR3 length is 13 residues. Trimming removed 1 base from V and 7 bases from J, with 10 bases in between.

This clone was detected a few times. The gene calls are TRBV5-1 and TRBJ2-7; perhaps TRBD2 as D (5 bases). The germline CDR1 and CDR2 sequences are SGHRS and YFSETQ. Trimming removed 0 bases from V and 3 bases from J, with 7 bases in between. This CDR3 spans 13 amino acids. DNA of the CDR3: TGCGCCAGCAGCTTGGGAGGGAACTACGAGCAGTACTTC. It encodes CASSLGGNYEQYF.

This chain joins TRBV19 and TRBJ2-5, with D possibly being TRBD1 (5 bases). CDR1 and CDR2 (germline): LNHDA, SQIVND (reference sequence). The CDR3 totals 13 residues. Deletions cut 3 bases from V and 4 bases from J, with 9 bases between. Written as DNA, the CDR3 is TGTGCCAGTAGTATCGGGCAGGGAGAGACCCAGTACTTC. Its translation is CASSIGQGETQYF.